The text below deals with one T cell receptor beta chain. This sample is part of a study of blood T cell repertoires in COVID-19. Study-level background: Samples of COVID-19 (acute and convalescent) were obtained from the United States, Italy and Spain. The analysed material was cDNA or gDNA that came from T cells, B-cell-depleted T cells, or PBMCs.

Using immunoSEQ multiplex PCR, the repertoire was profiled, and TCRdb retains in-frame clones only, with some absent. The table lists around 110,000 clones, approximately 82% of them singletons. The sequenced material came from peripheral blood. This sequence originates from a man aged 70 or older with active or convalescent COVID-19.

The CDR3 region is CASSSRGPSAGNTIYF. The CDR3 DNA is TGTGCCAGTAGTAGCAGAGGTCCCAGCGCTGGAAACACCATATATTTT. V is TRBV19 and J is TRBJ1-3; no reliable D call. The CDR3 runs to 16 residues. Per the germline V gene, CDR1 is LNHDA and CDR2 is SQIVND (reference sequence). The V end lost 4 bases, the J end lost 2 bases, and 15 bases lay between the germline ends.